These 9 T cell receptor beta chains share one sample of origin, sequenced in a study of blood T cell repertoires in COVID-19. Clones were sequenced by immunoSEQ multiplex PCR, and TCRdb holds only the in-frame ones, with some missing. The sample has almost 250,000 clones; 86% are singletons. The specimen sequenced was peripheral blood. The receptors here all came from a woman in her sixties or seventies who had recovered from COVID-19.

V usage is TRBV9 and J usage is TRBJ1-2; possibly TRBD1 for D (5 bases). V was clipped by 2 bases and J by 3 bases, with 11 bases between them. In germline, CDR1 is SGDLS, CDR2 YYNGEE. The CDR3 runs 14 residues. The CDR3 loop reads CASSVRVNDYGYTF. Written as DNA, the CDR3 is TGTGCCAGCAGCGTCAGGGTCAACGACTATGGCTACACCTTC.

The chain carries TRBV5-4 and TRBJ2-1; 12 nucleotides align to TRBD2. The CDR3 sequence is 18 residues long. J lost 0 bases, V lost 2 bases, and 6 bases had no gene match. Germline loops: CDR1 SGHNT, CDR2 YYREEE (reference sequence). The chain's CDR3 is CASSLHWTSGDSYNEQFF. CDR3 coding DNA: TGTGCCAGCAGCTTACATTGGACTAGCGGGGACTCCTACAATGAGCAGTTCTTC.

This chain connects TRBV5-1 to TRBJ2-5; 7 bases map to TRBD1. The V gene end was trimmed by 0 bases and the J gene end by 3 bases; junction bases not matched to a gene: 14. The V gene's germline CDR1 is SGHRS and CDR2 YFSETQ. CDR3 length equals 18 residues. The CDR3 sequence is CASSLARLGGRGKETQYF. The CDR3 DNA is TGCGCCAGCAGCTTGGCCCGGCTAGGGGGCCGGGGAAAAGAGACCCAGTACTTC.

This clone was picked up one time. V usage is TRBV14 and J usage is TRBJ1-2; D may be TRBD1 (6 bases). This CDR3 is 18 amino acids long. Deletions cut 0 bases from V and 7 bases from J, with 24 bases between. Germline V gives CDR1 SGHDN, CDR2 FVKESK. Here the CDR3 reads CASSQDLGGARPLGGYTF. CDR3 in DNA: TGTGCCAGCAGCCAAGATCTGGGGGGGGCGCGCCCCCTCGGTGGCTACACCTTC.

This chain connects TRBV5-4 to TRBJ1-1; D is unresolved. Trimming left V 2 bases short and J 1 base short, with 12 bases between. CDR1 is SGHNT and CDR2 is YYREEE in the germline V gene (reference sequence). This CDR3 is built from 15 residues. This CDR3 reads CASSLSFGGNTEAFF. The CDR3 coding sequence is TGTGCCAGCAGCTTATCTTTTGGAGGGAACACTGAAGCTTTCTTT.

The chain joins TRBV16 to TRBJ1-6, with D possibly TRBD1 on 6 matching bases. Between the trimmed V and J ends, which lost 4 bases and 10 bases, there was a span of 17 bases. There are 15 residues in the CDR3. Looked up from germline, CDR1 is KGHSY and CDR2 is FQNENV. The CDR3 DNA reads as TGTGCCAGCAGCCCAGGACAGAGGGCGAGATCACCCCTCCACTTT. Translating it yields CASSPGQRARSPLHF.

The V and J genes are TRBV27 and TRBJ2-3; 7 nucleotides line up with TRBD1. The germline V gene encodes CDR1 MNHEY and CDR2 SMNVEV (reference sequence). V trimming: 5 bases; J trimming: 2 bases; junction bases outside the gene matches: 4. The length of the CDR3 is 14 residues. CDR3 sequence (DNA): TGTGCCAGCAGTCATAGGGGGCCCACAGATACGCAGTATTTT. Residues: CASSHRGPTDTQYF.

This rearrangement joins TRBV6-5 to TRBJ1-2; no clear D. Looked up from germline, CDR1 is MNHEY and CDR2 is SVGAGI. The CDR3 spans 13 residues. The V gene lost 7 bases and the J gene lost 10 bases, with 19 bases spanning the gap. The CDR3 is CASMFRSEHVYTF. The CDR3 coding sequence is TGTGCCAGCATGTTCCGATCCGAGCATGTCTACACCTTC.

The V call is TRBV10-3, the J call TRBJ1-2; no clear D. The germline V gene has CDR1 ENHRY and CDR2 SYGVKD. The CDR3 totals 11 residues. The V gene lost 7 bases and the J gene lost 6 bases, with 9 bases spanning the gap. The CDR3 sequence is CAITASHGYTF. For the CDR3, the DNA is TGTGCCATCACCGCGTCCCATGGCTACACCTTC.